This TCR beta chain was captured in a study of glioma-infiltrating T cells. The germline CDR1 and CDR2 sequences are LNHDA and SQIVND (reference sequence). This CDR3 is 15 amino acids long. The V end was cut by 3 bases, the J end by 2 bases, with 13 bases between. This clonotype was counted a few times. TCR alpha and beta CDR3 regions were amplified from RNA using iRepertoire nested multiplex PCR. Each CDR3 protein gets one entry after TCRdb re-called the multiplex PCR reads with MiXCR. The sample yields about 210,000 distinct CDR3 sequences, about 32% seen once. Sequenced: glioma tissue, nonneoplastic brain tissue, or PBMCs (not recorded which). V usage is TRBV19 and J usage is TRBJ1-2, with D unresolved. The sequence derives from a human donor with low-grade glioma or glioblastoma, undergoing nonglioma brain surgery, or in good health (not recorded which). The CDR3 loop reads CASSIHSVGNYGYTF. The CDR3 bases are TGTGCCAGTAGTATTCACTCGGTGGGAAACTATGGCTACACCTTC.